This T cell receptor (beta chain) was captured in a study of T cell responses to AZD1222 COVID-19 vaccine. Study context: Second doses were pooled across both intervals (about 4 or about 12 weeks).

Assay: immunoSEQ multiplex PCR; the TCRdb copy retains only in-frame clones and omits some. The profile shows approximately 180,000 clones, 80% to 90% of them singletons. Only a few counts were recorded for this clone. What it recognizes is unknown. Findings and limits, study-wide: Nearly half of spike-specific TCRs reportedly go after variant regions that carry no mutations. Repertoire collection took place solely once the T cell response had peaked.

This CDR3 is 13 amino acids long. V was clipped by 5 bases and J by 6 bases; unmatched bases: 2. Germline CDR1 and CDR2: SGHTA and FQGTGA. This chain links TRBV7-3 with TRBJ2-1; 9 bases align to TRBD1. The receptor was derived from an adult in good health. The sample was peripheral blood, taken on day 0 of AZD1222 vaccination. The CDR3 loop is CASSPTGGNEQFF. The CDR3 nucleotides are TGTGCCAGCAGCCCGACAGGGGGCAATGAGCAGTTCTTC.